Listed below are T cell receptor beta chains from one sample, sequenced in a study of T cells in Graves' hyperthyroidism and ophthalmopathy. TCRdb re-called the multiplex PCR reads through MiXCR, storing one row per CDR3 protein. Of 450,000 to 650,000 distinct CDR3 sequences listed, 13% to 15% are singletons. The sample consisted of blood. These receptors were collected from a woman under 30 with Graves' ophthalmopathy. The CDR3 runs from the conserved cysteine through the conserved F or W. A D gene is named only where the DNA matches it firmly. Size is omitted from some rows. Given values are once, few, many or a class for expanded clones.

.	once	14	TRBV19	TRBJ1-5	TGTGCCAGTAGTCACGTCAACAATAATCAGCCCCAGCATTTT	CASSHVNNNQPQHF
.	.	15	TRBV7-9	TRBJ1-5	TGTGCCAGCAGCTTCGGGGTCTCCATTAATCAGCCCCAGCATTTT	CASSFGVSINQPQHF
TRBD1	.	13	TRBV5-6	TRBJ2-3	TGTGCCAGCAGTTTTACAGGGGCGGGTACGCAGTATTTT	CASSFTGAGTQYF
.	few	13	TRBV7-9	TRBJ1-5	TGTGCCAGCAGCTTAGCCACAACCGCGCCCCAGCATTTT	CASSLATTAPQHF
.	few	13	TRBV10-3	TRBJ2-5	TGTGCCATCAGCGGAGGGTTAATGGAGACCCAGTACTTC	CAISGGLMETQYF
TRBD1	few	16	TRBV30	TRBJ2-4	TGTGCCTGGAGTGTTGGGACAGGGGGCTTAGGAAACATTCAGTACTTC	CAWSVGTGGLGNIQYF
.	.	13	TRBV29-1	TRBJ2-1	TGCAGCGTTCCGGCGTCGGCATACAATGAGCAGTTCTTC	CSVPASAYNEQFF
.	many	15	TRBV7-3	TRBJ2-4	TGTGCCAGCAGCCCGGACCCGCTAGCCAAAAACATTCAGTACTTC	CASSPDPLAKNIQYF
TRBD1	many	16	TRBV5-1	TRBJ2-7	TGCGCCAGCAGCCACGACCGGGACAGGGGTATCAACGAGCAGTACTTC	CASSHDRDRGINEQYF
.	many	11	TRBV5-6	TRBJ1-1	TGTGCCAGCAGCACTTACACTGAAGCTTTCTTT	CASSTYTEAFF
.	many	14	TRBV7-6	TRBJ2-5	TGTGCCAGCAGCTTAAGGGGGGACCAAGAGACCCAGTACTTC	CASSLRGDQETQYF
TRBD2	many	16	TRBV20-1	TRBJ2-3	TGCAGTGCTAGGGGAGGTCTAGCGGGGAGGGCAGATACGCAGTATTTT	CSARGGLAGRADTQYF
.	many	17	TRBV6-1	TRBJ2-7	TGTGCCAGCAGCTTATCTCCTCGTGGGCCGAAAGCCTACGAGCAGTACTTC	CASSLSPRGPKAYEQYF
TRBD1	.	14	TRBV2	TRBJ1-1	TGTGCCACCACAGGACAGGGCGGAAACACTGAAGCTTTCTTT	CATTGQGGNTEAFF
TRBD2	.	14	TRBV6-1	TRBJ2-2	TGTGCCAGCAGCAGCGGGATAAACACCGGGGAGCGGTTTTTT	CASSSGINTGERFF
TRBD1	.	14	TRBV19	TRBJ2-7	TGTGCCAGTAGTCGCACCGGGACAGCCTACGAGCAGCACTTC	CASSRTGTAYEQHF
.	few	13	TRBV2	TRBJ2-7	TGTGCCAGCAGTGCTCCCAGCATGGGCGAGCAGTACTTC	CASSAPSMGEQYF
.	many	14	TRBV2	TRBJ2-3	TGTGCCAGCACCTGGGTAGTTGGAACAGATACGCAGTATTTT	CASTWVVGTDTQYF
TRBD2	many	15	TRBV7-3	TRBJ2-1	TGTGCCAGCAGCTTTGGTGCGGGAGAAAACAATGAGCAGTTCTTC	CASSFGAGENNEQFF
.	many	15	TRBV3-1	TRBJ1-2	TGTGCCAGCAGCCAAGGACCCGAGGGGGACTATGGCTACACCTTC	CASSQGPEGDYGYTF
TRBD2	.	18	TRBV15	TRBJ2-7	TGTGCCACCAGCCGAGGGACTAGCGGGCCCGACCGATCCTACGAGCAGTACTTC	CATSRGTSGPDRSYEQYF
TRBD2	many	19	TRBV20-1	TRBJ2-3	TGCAGTGCTAGATCCATCCCCGGGACTAGCGGGAGGGGCACAGATACGCAGTATTTT	CSARSIPGTSGRGTDTQYF
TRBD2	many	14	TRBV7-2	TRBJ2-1	TGTGCCACCTGGACTAGCGGGAGTACCAATGAGCAGTTCTTC	CATWTSGSTNEQFF
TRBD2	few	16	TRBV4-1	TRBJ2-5	TGCGCCAGCAGCCAAGGACTAGCGGGAGCCGGACGGGCCCAGTACTTC	CASSQGLAGAGRAQYF
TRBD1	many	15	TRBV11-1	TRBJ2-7	TGTGCCAGCAGCCGTAGACAGGGGAGCTCCTACGAGCAGTACTTC	CASSRRQGSSYEQYF
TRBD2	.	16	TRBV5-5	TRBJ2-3	TGTGCCAGCAGCTCACTAGCGGGAGTGTTCACAGATACGCAGTATTTT	CASSSLAGVFTDTQYF
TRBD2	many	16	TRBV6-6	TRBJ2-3	TGTGCCAGCAGTTACTCGTGGCTAGCGGGATCAGATACGCAGTATTTT	CASSYSWLAGSDTQYF
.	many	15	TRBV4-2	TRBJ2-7	TGTGCCAGCAGCGTACGGGACGGCCCCTCCTACGAGCAGTACTTC	CASSVRDGPSYEQYF
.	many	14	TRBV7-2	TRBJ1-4	TGTGCCAGCAGCTTAGATCTGTACGGGGAAAAACTGTTTTTT	CASSLDLYGEKLFF
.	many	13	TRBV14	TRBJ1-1	TGTGCCAGCAGCCAAAGCTTGGACACTGAAGCTTTCTTT	CASSQSLDTEAFF
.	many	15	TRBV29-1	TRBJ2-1	TGCAGCGGGGACGGGGCGCAAGGTAGATTCAATGAGCAGTTCTTC	CSGDGAQGRFNEQFF
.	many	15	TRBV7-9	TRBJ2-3	TGTGCCAGCAGCTTACGCAGGGGAGGCACAGATACGCAGTATTTT	CASSLRRGGTDTQYF
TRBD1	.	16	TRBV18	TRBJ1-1	TGTGCCAGCTCACCCTACGGGACAGGGCTGCGCACTGAAGCTTTCTTT	CASSPYGTGLRTEAFF
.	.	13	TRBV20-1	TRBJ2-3	TGCAGTGCTCCCCGGGGGAACACAGATACGCAGTATTTT	CSAPRGNTDTQYF
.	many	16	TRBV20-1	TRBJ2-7	TGCAGTGGCACGGCCGCTTGGGGCAACGAGGCCTACGAGCAGTACTTC	CSGTAAWGNEAYEQYF
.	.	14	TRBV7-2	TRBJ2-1	TGTGCCAGCAGCTTAGCGAGACTTAACAATGAGCAGTTCTTC	CASSLARLNNEQFF
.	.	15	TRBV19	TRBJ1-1	TGTGCCAGTAGTACCGCCCTGACAGGTAACACTGAAGCTTTCTTT	CASSTALTGNTEAFF
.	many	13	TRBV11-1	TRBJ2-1	TGTGCCAGCAGCTTAGCGGCGGTCAATGAGCAGTTCTTC	CASSLAAVNEQFF
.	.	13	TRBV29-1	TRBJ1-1	TGCAGCGTCGCCTGGGGATGGGACACTGAAGCTTTCTTT	CSVAWGWDTEAFF
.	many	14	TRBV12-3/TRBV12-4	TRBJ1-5	TGTGCCAGCAGTCTCCACCCGTCTGGGACGCCCCAGCATTTT	CASSLHPSGTPQHF
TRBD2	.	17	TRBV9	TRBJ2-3	TGTGCCAGCAGCGCGAGACTAGCGGGAAACCCGGCAGATACGCAGTATTTT	CASSARLAGNPADTQYF
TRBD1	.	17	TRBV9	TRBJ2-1	TGTGCCAGCAGCCCGTACCAGGGACAGGGGCACTCCAATGAGCAGTTCTTC	CASSPYQGQGHSNEQFF